The 18 T cell receptor beta chains in this list originate from one sample, sequenced in a study of Graves' ophthalmopathy and Graves' hyperthyroidism. Scientists amplified the TCR beta CDR3 regions from RNA transcripts. After a first-round RT-PCR with HTBI primers, a second-round multiplex PCR was run. TCRdb passed the multiplex PCR reads through MiXCR, listing each CDR3 protein once. Among about 480,000 distinct CDR3 sequences listed, about 15% were seen once. Material: blood. These TCRs come from a woman aged 30 to 39 with Graves' ophthalmopathy.

This clonotype has a count of ten or more. The V and J genes are TRBV19 and TRBJ1-5; possibly TRBD1 for D (5 bases). The V end lost 11 bases, the J end lost 9 bases, and 23 bases lay between the germline ends. Germline CDR1 LNHDA, CDR2 SQIVND (reference sequence). The CDR3 has 14 amino acids. The CDR3 sequence: CAVTAGGLQGPQHF. CDR3 nucleotide sequence: TGTGCCGTAACCGCCGGGGGGTTGCAGGGGCCCCAGCATTTT.

This clonotype has ten or more counts. The chain carries TRBV7-3 and TRBJ2-7, with 7 bases identical to TRBD1. Trimming took 0 bases from V and 3 from J; bases not matched to a gene: 2. This CDR3 is 14 amino acids long. CDR1 SGHTA and CDR2 FQGTGA come from the germline V gene. This chain's CDR3 is CASSLTGDSYEQYF. CDR3 coding DNA: TGTGCCAGCAGCTTAACGGGGGACAGCTACGAGCAGTACTTC.

This clonotype was counted at least ten times. This sequence joins TRBV20-1 and TRBJ1-5; 7 positions agree with TRBD1. CDR1 is DFQATT and CDR2 is SNEGSKA in the germline V gene (reference sequence). The CDR3 sequence is 14 residues long. Trimming removed 5 bases from V and 4 bases from J; junction bases left unmatched: 8. The CDR3 DNA is TGCAGTGCTTATCCCGGGACAGCAAATCAGCCCCAGCATTTT. Its translation: CSAYPGTANQPQHF.

This clonotype was observed many times. The chain combines TRBV15 with TRBJ1-2; D may be TRBD1 (6 bases). The ends were cut back, 2 bases at V and 6 bases at J, with 13 bases in the middle. CDR1 LNHNV and CDR2 YYDKDF come from the germline V gene (reference sequence). CDR3 length: 14 amino acids. The CDR3 is CATSRSTYRDGYTF. CDR3 DNA: TGTGCCACCAGCAGATCTACTTACAGGGATGGCTACACCTTC.

This clonotype was recorded at least ten times. The V gene is TRBV12-3 or TRBV12-4, the J gene TRBJ1-1, with 12 nucleotides matching TRBD1. V shed 5 bases and J 3 bases; nucleotides not matched to a gene: 10. The CDR3 is 17 residues long. As DNA, the CDR3 is TGTGCCAGCAGTCCCGTCCCGGGACAGGGGGCGGACACTGAAGCTTTCTTT. Translated, it gives CASSPVPGQGADTEAFF.

A few counts support this clonotype. The chain has TRBV30 and TRBJ1-1; possibly TRBD1 for D (6 bases). The germline V and J ends were trimmed by 4 bases and 1 base, with 13 bases remaining between them. CDR1 is GTSNPN, CDR2 SVGIG, per germline (reference sequence). This CDR3 has 14 residues. The CDR3 DNA is TGTGCCTGGATAGGGGGGCTAGGGAACACTGAAGCTTTCTTT. It encodes CAWIGGLGNTEAFF. The whole variable domain, remainder taken from reference TRBV30 and TRBJ1-1, is SQTIHQWPATLVQPVGSPLSLECTVEGTSNPNLYWYRQAAGRGLQLLFYSVGIGQISSEVPQNLSASRPQDRQFILSSKKLLLSDSGFYLCAWIGGLGNTEAFFGQGTRLTVV.

This clonotype was found many times. This rearrangement joins TRBV19 to TRBJ2-7; D unclear. From germline, CDR1 is LNHDA and CDR2 SQIVND (reference sequence). Trimming pared 2 bases from V and 2 bases from J, leaving 13 bases between. This CDR3 spans 15 amino acids. CDR3 nucleotide sequence: TGTGCCAGTAGTATATTTTCGACGCCGACCTACGAGCAGTACTTC. This translates into CASSIFSTPTYEQYF.

This clonotype was counted at least ten times. This rearrangement joins TRBV20-1 to TRBJ2-4; D not resolved. V was pared by 2 bases and J by 4 bases, with 12 bases between. CDR3 size: 14 residues. Germline V gene data show CDR1 as DFQATT and CDR2 as SNEGSKA (reference sequence). The CDR3 sequence: CSARPSDGKNIQYF. CDR3 nucleotide sequence: TGCAGTGCTAGACCCTCGGACGGTAAAAACATTCAGTACTTC.

This clonotype was seen only a few times. The genes are TRBV18 and TRBJ2-5, with 7 bases fitting TRBD2. V lost 2 bases and J lost 10; bases outside the gene matches: 16. The CDR3 length is 16 residues. Germline CDR1 KGHSH, CDR2 LQKENI. The CDR3 protein is CASSPADLGTRGVQYF. CDR3 nucleotide sequence: TGTGCCAGCTCACCAGCCGACCTCGGGACTCGGGGGGTCCAGTACTTC.

The V and J genes are TRBV5-1 and TRBJ2-4, with 7 bases lining up with TRBD1. Germline V CDR1 and CDR2: SGHRS, YFSETQ. Trimming took 2 bases from V and 6 from J; bases not matched to a gene: 8. The CDR3 has 15 amino acids. CDR3 loop: CASSFNLRGLNIQYF. CDR3 sequence (DNA): TGCGCCAGCAGCTTCAACCTCAGGGGGTTAAACATTCAGTACTTC.

This clonotype showed up many times. The chain couples TRBV28 to TRBJ2-7; TRBD2 matches at 8 bases. Trimming removed 6 bases from V and 6 bases from J; junction bases left unmatched: 10. This CDR3 region has 14 residues. Germline assignment: CDR1 MDHEN and CDR2 SYDVKM. CDR3 region: CASSRSGRRGEQYF. The CDR3, as DNA: TGTGCCAGCAGCCGAAGCGGGAGAAGGGGCGAGCAGTACTTC.

This clonotype occurred a few times. V and J are TRBV3-1 and TRBJ2-3; a possible D gene is TRBD2 (6 bases). The length of the CDR3 is 16 residues. CDR1 is LGHDT and CDR2 is YNNKEL in the germline V gene (reference sequence). V was trimmed by 1 base and J by 5 bases, leaving 16 bases between them. The CDR3 coding sequence is TGTGCCAGCAGCCAAGTGGTCGGGGGAGTTGGAGATACGCAGTATTTT. This gives the protein CASSQVVGGVGDTQYF.

This clonotype showed up many times. The gene calls are TRBV5-8 and TRBJ1-1; possible D gene TRBD1, 6 bases. V gave up 0 bases and J gave up 3 bases, with 9 bases separating them. CDR1 is SGHTS, CDR2 YDEGEE, per germline. The CDR3 extends over 14 amino acids. CDR3 sequence (DNA): TGTGCCAGCAGCTTGGGAACAGGGTACACTGAAGCTTTCTTT. Translated: CASSLGTGYTEAFF.

This clonotype was found many times. The chain links TRBV27 to TRBJ1-5, with TRBD1 matching 8 bases. V was clipped by 6 bases and J by 6 bases; unmatched bases: 1. Germline V CDR1 and CDR2: MNHEY, SMNVEV (reference sequence). The CDR3 is 12 amino acids. DNA for the CDR3: TGTGCCAGCAGCGGACAGGGTCAGCCCCAGCATTTT. Its protein product is CASSGQGQPQHF.

Ten or more counts support this clonotype. Germline is not matched at one junction end, which may reflect a read error. This chain joins TRBV12-3 or TRBV12-4 and TRBJ2-7; 11 bases are a match to TRBD1. This CDR3 region has 12 residues. This CDR3 is CASSLGQGAPRF. Written as DNA, the CDR3 is TGTGCCAGCAGCCTTGGACAGGGGGCTCCCCGCTTC.

The rearrangement links TRBV19 to TRBJ2-5; a weak D match, TRBD1 (5 bases). Trimming shortened V by 7 bases and J by 1 base, and 16 bases separated the two germline ends. Germline loops: CDR1 LNHDA, CDR2 SQIVND (reference sequence). The CDR3 has 15 amino acids. The CDR3 protein is CASTLSQGGQETQYF. The CDR3 nucleotides are TGTGCCAGTACCCTAAGCCAGGGCGGCCAAGAGACCCAGTACTTC.

This clonotype came up a few times. The junction departs from the called germline gene at one end, perhaps through a read error. The J gene is TRBJ2-5, the V gene TRBV7-7; tentative D call: TRBD2 (6 bases). Germline V gives CDR1 SSHAT, CDR2 FNYEAQ (reference sequence). CDR3 size: 18 residues. CDR3 DNA: TGTGCTAGCAGCTACCGATTGGGGAAAGTAGAGAGCGGGGAGACCCAGTACTTC. As protein: CASSYRLGKVESGETQYF.

This clonotype was detected once. The conserved phenylalanine or tryptophan normally closing the CDR3 is absent here, so this likely arose from a read error. The DNA is left out, because the CDR3 cannot be placed on it with certainty; the CDR3 is given as TCRdb lists it. The chain joins TRBV3-1 to TRBJ2-7; the table calls TRBD1, which could not be checked here. Germline V gene lookup returns CDR1 LGHDT and CDR2 YNNKEL (reference sequence). 15 amino acids form the CDR3, both terminal residues included. The CDR3 loop is CASSHFRGHSYERYL.